Presented here are 2 T cell receptor beta chains from one specimen sequenced in a study of T cell responses to AZD1222 COVID-19 vaccine. Assay used: immunoSEQ multiplex PCR; TCRdb lists only in-frame clones, some missing. The sample has around 140,000 clones, about 90% seen once; the top ten hold 4%. This specimen consisted of peripheral blood, obtained 28 days after the second AZD1222 dose. The receptors originated from an adult who received the AZD1222 COVID-19 vaccine.

The rearrangement uses TRBV7-2 and TRBJ1-4; D ambiguous. V lost 5 bases to trimming and J lost 0 bases, with 10 bases between them. There are 15 residues in the CDR3. Germline V gene data show CDR1 as SGHTA and CDR2 as FQGNSA. CDR3 sequence (DNA): TGTGCCAGCAGCGCGAACAGCCCAACTAATGAAAAACTGTTTTTT. Amino acid sequence: CASSANSPTNEKLFF. Together with reference TRBV7-2 and TRBJ1-4, the CDR3 gives the full variable domain: GAGVSQSPSNKVTEKGKDVELRCDPISGHTALYWYRQSLGQGLEFLIYFQGNSAPDKSGLPSDRFSAERTGGSVSTLTIQRTQQEDSAVYLCASSANSPTNEKLFFGSGTQLSVL.

The CDR3 DNA is TGTGCCAGCAGCCCCGCGAGCAATCAGCCCCAGCATTTT. Protein product: CASSPASNQPQHF. The rearrangement joins TRBV11-2 to TRBJ1-5; D call uncertain. The germline gives CDR1 SGHAT, CDR2 FQNNGV. The CDR3 has 13 residues. Trimming pared 5 bases from V and 1 base from J, leaving 6 bases between. Combining the CDR3 with reference TRBV11-2 and TRBJ1-5 gives the whole variable domain EAGVAQSPRYKIIEKRQSVAFWCNPISGHATLYWYQQILGQGPKLLIQFQNNGVVDDSQLPKDRFSAERLKGVDSTLKIQPAKLEDSAVYLCASSPASNQPQHFGDGTRLSIL.